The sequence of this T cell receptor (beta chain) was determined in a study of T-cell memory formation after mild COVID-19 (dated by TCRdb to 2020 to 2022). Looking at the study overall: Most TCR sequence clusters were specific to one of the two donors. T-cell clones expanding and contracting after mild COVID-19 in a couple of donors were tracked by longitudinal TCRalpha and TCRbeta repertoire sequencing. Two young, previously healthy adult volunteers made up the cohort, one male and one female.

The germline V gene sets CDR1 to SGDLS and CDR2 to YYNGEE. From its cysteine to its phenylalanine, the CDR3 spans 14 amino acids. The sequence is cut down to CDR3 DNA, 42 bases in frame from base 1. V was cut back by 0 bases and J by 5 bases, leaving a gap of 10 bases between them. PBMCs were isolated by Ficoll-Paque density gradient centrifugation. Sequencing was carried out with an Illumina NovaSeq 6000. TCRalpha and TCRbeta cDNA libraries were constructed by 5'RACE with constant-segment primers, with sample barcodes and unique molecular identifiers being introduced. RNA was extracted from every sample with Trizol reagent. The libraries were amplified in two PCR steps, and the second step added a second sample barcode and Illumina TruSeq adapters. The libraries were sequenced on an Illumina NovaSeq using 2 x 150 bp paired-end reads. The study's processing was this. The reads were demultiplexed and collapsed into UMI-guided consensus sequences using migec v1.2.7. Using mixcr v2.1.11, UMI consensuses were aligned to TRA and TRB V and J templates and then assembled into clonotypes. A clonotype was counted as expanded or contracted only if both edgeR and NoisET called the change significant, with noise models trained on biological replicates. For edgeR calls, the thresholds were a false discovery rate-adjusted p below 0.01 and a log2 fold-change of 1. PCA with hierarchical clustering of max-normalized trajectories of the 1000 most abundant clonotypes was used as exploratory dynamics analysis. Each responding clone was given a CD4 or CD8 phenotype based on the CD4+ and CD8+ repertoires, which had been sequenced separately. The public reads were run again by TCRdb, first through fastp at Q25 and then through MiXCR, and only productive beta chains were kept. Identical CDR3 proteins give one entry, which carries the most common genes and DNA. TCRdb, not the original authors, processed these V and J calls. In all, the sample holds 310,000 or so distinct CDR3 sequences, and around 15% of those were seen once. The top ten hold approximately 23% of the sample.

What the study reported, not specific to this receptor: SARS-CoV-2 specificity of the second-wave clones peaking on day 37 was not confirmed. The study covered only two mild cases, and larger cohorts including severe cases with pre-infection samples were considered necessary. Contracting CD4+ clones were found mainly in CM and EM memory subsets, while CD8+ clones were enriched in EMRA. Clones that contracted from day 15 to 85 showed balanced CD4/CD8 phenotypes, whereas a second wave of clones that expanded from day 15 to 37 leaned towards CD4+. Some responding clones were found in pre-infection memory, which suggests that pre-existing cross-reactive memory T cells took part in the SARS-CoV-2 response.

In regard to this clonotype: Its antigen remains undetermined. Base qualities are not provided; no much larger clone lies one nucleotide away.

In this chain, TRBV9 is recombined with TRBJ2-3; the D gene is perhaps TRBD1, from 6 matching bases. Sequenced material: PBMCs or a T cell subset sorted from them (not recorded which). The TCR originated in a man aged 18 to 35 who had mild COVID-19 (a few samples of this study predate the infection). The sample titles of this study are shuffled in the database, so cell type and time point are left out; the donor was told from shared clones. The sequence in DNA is TGTGCCAGCAGCGTAGAACAGGGAGAAGATACGCAGTATTTT. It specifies CASSVEQGEDTQYF.